These 8 T cell receptor beta chains were sequenced from one sample in a study of T cell responses to AZD1222 COVID-19 vaccine. Clones were read by immunoSEQ multiplex PCR, and TCRdb kept only the in-frame ones, dropping some. This sample yields under 150,000 clones, of which about 92% are seen a single time; 4% to 5.5% belongs to the top ten. The sample here was peripheral blood, taken on day 0 of AZD1222 vaccination. These receptors all come from an adult in good health.

J is TRBJ1-4 and V is TRBV7-9; no reliable D call. The CDR3 totals 18 residues. V was trimmed by 5 bases and J by 0 bases, leaving 19 bases between them. Looked up from germline, CDR1 is SEHNR and CDR2 is FQNEAQ (reference sequence). CDR3 in amino acids: CASSPPFVSGATNEKLFF. CDR3 sequence (DNA): TGTGCCAGCAGCCCCCCCTTCGTCTCAGGCGCAACTAATGAAAAACTGTTTTTT.

The chain is built from TRBV19 and TRBJ1-5, with a tentative D call TRBD1 (5 bases). Trimming took off 7 bases at V and 5 bases at J, with 15 bases between the two ends. Germline V lookup: CDR1 LNHDA, CDR2 SQIVND (reference sequence). This CDR3 is built from 14 residues. The CDR3 DNA reads as TGTGCCAGTATGGGGGTCCGGGGGGATCAGCCCCAGCATTTT. It yields the protein CASMGVRGDQPQHF.

The chain has TRBV30 and TRBJ1-4; maybe TRBD1 (5 bases). There are 13 residues in the CDR3. The V gene lost 2 bases and the J gene lost 7 bases, with 11 bases spanning the gap. The germline gives CDR1 GTSNPN, CDR2 SVGIG (reference sequence). The CDR3 reads CAWSSPRAEKLFF. In nucleotides, the CDR3 is TGTGCCTGGAGTAGCCCCAGGGCTGAAAAACTGTTTTTT.

Here the CDR3 DNA reads TGCGCCAGCAGCCCGCATTACAGGGCGGGGGGCGATGGAAACACCATATATTTT. Translated, it gives CASSPHYRAGGDGNTIYF. The chain has TRBV4-3 and TRBJ1-3; a possible D gene is TRBD1 (6 bases). The CDR3 is 18 amino acids. V lost 4 bases and J 3 bases, leaving 22 bases between the germline ends. From germline, CDR1 is LGHNA and CDR2 YSLEER.

V usage is TRBV6-2 or TRBV6-3 and J usage is TRBJ2-7; weak D call: TRBD1 (6 bases). V dropped 5 bases and J dropped 3 bases, with 11 bases sitting between them. The CDR3 length is 13 residues. Germline V CDR1 and CDR2: MNHEY, SVGEGT. CDR3 region: CASSPDSYYEQYF. DNA of the CDR3: TGTGCCAGCAGTCCGGACAGTTACTACGAGCAGTACTTC.

The V and J genes are TRBV2 and TRBJ2-2; unclear D gene. The CDR3 extends over 12 amino acids. Deletions cut 6 bases from V and 2 bases from J, with 4 bases between. Germline CDR1 is SNHLY and CDR2 is FYNNEI. CDR3 sequence (DNA): TGTGCCAGCAGGGATAACACCGGGGAGCTGTTTTTT. Translated: CASRDNTGELFF. Drawing the rest from reference TRBV2 and TRBJ2-2, the complete variable domain is EPEVTQTPSHQVTQMGQEVILRCVPISNHLYFYWYRQILGQKVEFLVSFYNNEISEKSEIFDDQFSVERPDGSNFTLKIRSTKLEDSAMYFCASRDNTGELFFGEGSRLTVL.

This rearrangement joins TRBV19 to TRBJ2-7; D gene uncertain. CDR1 and CDR2 (germline): LNHDA, SQIVND (reference sequence). This CDR3 region has 13 residues. The germline V and J ends were trimmed by 3 bases and 3 bases, with 9 bases remaining between them. This chain's CDR3 is CASSIWSGYEQYF. CDR3 sequence (DNA): TGTGCCAGTAGTATCTGGTCGGGCTACGAGCAGTACTTC.

The rearrangement joins TRBV14 to TRBJ1-2; no clear D. V dropped 5 bases and J dropped 7 bases, with 17 bases sitting between them. This CDR3 contains 14 residues. Germline CDR1 SGHDN, CDR2 FVKESK. The CDR3 region is CASSYNSGLVGYTF. The CDR3 DNA reads TGTGCCAGCAGCTACAACTCCGGGTTGGTTGGCTACACCTTC.